Following are 22 T cell receptor beta chains from one sample sequenced in a study of T cells in Graves' hyperthyroidism and ophthalmopathy. TCR beta CDR3 regions were amplified from RNA. The HTBI set primed first-round TCR CDR3 RT-PCR. TCRdb redid the calling of the multiplex PCR reads with MiXCR, one entry per CDR3 protein. The sample yields 350,000 to 400,000 distinct CDR3 sequences, 14% seen once. The specimen was blood. The receptors originated from a woman in her sixties with Graves' hyperthyroidism.

This clonotype occurred many times. The genes are TRBV5-1 and TRBJ2-3; TRBD1 matches 8 bases. Germline CDR1 is SGHRS and CDR2 is YFSETQ. The V and J ends lost 3 bases and 3 bases, in that order; junction bases with no gene match: 9. There are 16 residues in the CDR3. The CDR3 spells CASSYGQGGGTDTQYF. The CDR3 DNA sequence: TGCGCCAGCAGCTACGGACAGGGAGGTGGTACAGATACGCAGTATTTT.

There are many counts of this clonotype. The chain uses TRBV2 and TRBJ2-1; 7 nucleotides line up with TRBD1. CDR3 length equals 15 residues. Germline CDR1 reads SNHLY; CDR2 reads FYNNEI. J gave up 6 bases and V 2 bases, and 7 bases lay outside the gene matches. The CDR3 protein is CASSEQAGGGNEQFF. The DNA for the CDR3 is TGTGCCAGCAGTGAACAGGCAGGGGGTGGCAATGAGCAGTTCTTC.

This clonotype was recorded a few times. This chain links TRBV9 with TRBJ2-2, with a weak D call TRBD2 (6 bases). This CDR3 spans 14 amino acids. V lost 2 bases and J lost 3, with 8 bases in between. Germline lookup yields CDR1 SGDLS and CDR2 YYNGEE. CDR3 in amino acids: CASSVRGDTGELFF. The CDR3 bases are TGTGCCAGCAGCGTCCGCGGGGACACCGGGGAGCTGTTTTTT.

This clonotype appeared many times. The chain is built from TRBV12-3 or TRBV12-4 and TRBJ2-2; D is uncertain. CDR3 length: 12 residues. Trimming stripped 10 bases from V and 3 bases from J, with 9 bases between. In DNA, the CDR3 is TGTGCCACTCCCGTGGACACCGGGGAGCTGTTTTTT. Translating gives CATPVDTGELFF.

This clonotype was seen at least ten times. The rearrangement links TRBV7-2 to TRBJ2-7; 8 bases line up with TRBD2. Germline V gene sequence: CDR1 SGHTA, CDR2 FQGNSA. Trimming removed 6 bases from V and 6 bases from J; junction bases left unmatched: 13. The CDR3 sequence is 15 residues long. CDR3 sequence reads: CASSSLGSGRGEQYF. The CDR3 DNA is TGTGCCAGCAGTTCTTTAGGGAGCGGGAGAGGCGAGCAGTACTTC.

This clonotype appeared a few times. This chain links TRBV5-1 with TRBJ2-1, with a weak D call TRBD1 (6 bases). Trimming left V 7 bases short and J 3 bases short, with 14 bases between. The CDR3 length is 14 residues. Germline lookup yields CDR1 SGHRS and CDR2 YFSETQ. The DNA of the CDR3 is TGCGCCAGCTTGAGGGACACCAACTACAATGAGCAGTTCTTC. Protein product: CASLRDTNYNEQFF.

This sequence joins TRBV4-1 and TRBJ2-7; 8 positions agree with TRBD2. V trimming: 1 base; J trimming: 5 bases; junction bases outside the gene matches: 13. This CDR3 contains 17 residues. The germline V gene has CDR1 MGHRA and CDR2 YSYEKL. The CDR3 loop is CASSQGVPGTRANEQYF. The CDR3, as DNA: TGCGCCAGCAGCCAAGGGGTGCCCGGGACTAGGGCAAACGAGCAGTACTTC.

This clonotype was seen many times. V gene TRBV5-6 combines with J gene TRBJ2-3; tentative D call: TRBD2 (7 bases). Germline V lookup: CDR1 SGHDT, CDR2 YYEEEE. With 5 bases removed from V and 2 bases from J, the gap between germline ends came to 15 bases. There are 15 residues in the CDR3. CDR3 coding DNA: TGTGCCAGCAGGGTGGGGGGGCAATCCACAGATACGCAGTATTTT. It encodes CASRVGGQSTDTQYF. Filled out from reference TRBV5-6 and TRBJ2-3, the complete variable domain reads DAGVTQSPTHLIKTRGQQVTLRCSPKSGHDTVSWYQQALGQGPQFIFQYYEEEERQRGNFPDRFSGHQFPNYSSELNVNALLLGDSALYLCASRVGGQSTDTQYFGPGTRLTVL.

This clonotype occurred many times. The chain links TRBV6-2 or TRBV6-3 to TRBJ2-7; D tentatively reads TRBD1 or TRBD2 (5 bases each). The germline V and J ends were trimmed by 6 bases and 6 bases, with 18 bases remaining between them. This CDR3 comprises 14 residues. The V gene's germline CDR1 is MNHEY and CDR2 SVGEGT. The CDR3 region is CASRGTPPVGEQYF. As DNA, the CDR3 is TGTGCCAGCAGGGGGACGCCCCCGGTAGGCGAGCAGTACTTC.

This clonotype was recorded many times. The genes are TRBV29-1 and TRBJ1-2, with 8 bases that match TRBD1. The germline gives CDR1 SQVTM, CDR2 ANQGSEA. Trimming removed 4 bases from V and 7 bases from J; junction bases left unmatched: 11. The CDR3 runs 14 residues. CDR3 coding DNA: TGCAGCGTTGCCCGCGTCCAGGGGGCGAGTGGCTACACCTTC. This encodes CSVARVQGASGYTF.

Ten or more counts support this clonotype. The gene calls are TRBV6-1 and TRBJ2-1; no clear D. Germline loops: CDR1 MNHNS, CDR2 SASEGT. The CDR3 spans 17 residues. V dropped 5 bases and J dropped 5 bases, with 22 bases sitting between them. CDR3 residues: CASSSQTTIWVHNEQFF. CDR3 bases: TGTGCCAGCAGTTCCCAGACGACGATTTGGGTCCACAATGAGCAGTTCTTC.

This clonotype was seen repeatedly, ten times or more. The DNA of the CDR3 is TGTGCCAGCAGTTTACAGACAGAAGGGAGAGAAAAACTGTTTTTT. This gives the protein CASSLQTEGREKLFF. The chain employs TRBV28 and TRBJ1-4; tentative D call: TRBD1 (5 bases). The CDR3 contains 15 residues. Trimming shortened V by 2 bases and J by 8 bases, and 15 bases separated the two germline ends. Per the germline V gene, CDR1 is MDHEN and CDR2 is SYDVKM.

At least ten counts were recorded for this clonotype. This rearrangement joins TRBV3-1 to TRBJ2-3; no reliable D call. The CDR3 is 14 residues long. Germline CDR1 is LGHDT and CDR2 is YNNKEL (reference sequence). Between the trimmed V and J ends, which lost 1 base and 2 bases, there was a span of 7 bases. Here the CDR3 reads CASSQAANTDTQYF. For the CDR3, the DNA is TGTGCCAGCAGCCAAGCGGCTAACACAGATACGCAGTATTTT.

On this clonotype: A much larger clone differs from this one at a single base, so this may be a read error. The V gene is TRBV7-2, the J gene TRBJ1-5; 9 bases are a match to TRBD1. From germline, CDR1 is SGHTA and CDR2 FQGNSA. This CDR3 region has 15 residues. This chain's CDR3 is CAGSSGQGSNQPQHF. CDR3 nucleotides: TGTGCCGGCAGCTCGGGACAGGGAAGCAATCAGCCCCAGCATTTT.

This clonotype came up many times. This chain links TRBV3-1 with TRBJ1-3; D gene unclear. This CDR3 contains 14 residues. The germline gives CDR1 LGHDT, CDR2 YNNKEL (reference sequence). Trimming removed 6 bases at V and 1 base at J, with 10 bases between. DNA of the CDR3: TGTGCCAGCAGGTCGACGGCTTCTGGAAACACCATATATTTT. Encoded protein: CASRSTASGNTIYF. Full variable domain (missing parts from reference TRBV3-1 and TRBJ1-3): DTAVSQTPKYLVTQMGNDKSIKCEQNLGHDTMYWYKQDSKKFLKIMFSYNNKELIINETVPNRFSPKSPDKAHLNLHINSLELGDSAVYFCASRSTASGNTIYFGEGSWLTVV.

This clonotype was seen at least ten times. The chain recombines TRBV11-1 with TRBJ2-7, with a tentative D call TRBD1 (6 bases). CDR3 length: 14 residues. The germline V gene has CDR1 SGHAT and CDR2 FQDESV (reference sequence). V lost 3 bases and J 2 bases, leaving 11 bases between the germline ends. CDR3 sequence (DNA): TGTGCCAGCAGCTTCCGGGACAACACCTACGAGCAGTACTTC. Protein product: CASSFRDNTYEQYF.

Ten or more counts support this clonotype. The chain recombines TRBV3-1 with TRBJ2-3; D remains ambiguous. The CDR3 extends over 12 amino acids. Deletions cut 4 bases from V and 6 bases from J, with 8 bases between. Germline values: CDR1 LGHDT, CDR2 YNNKEL (reference sequence). CDR3: CASSLLGDTQYF. CDR3 DNA sequence: TGTGCCAGCAGCCTTCTCGGGGATACGCAGTATTTT.

This clonotype was counted many times. The chain carries TRBV24-1 and TRBJ2-1; TRBD1 matches at 7 bases. The CDR3 extends over 12 amino acids. Unmatched junction bases numbered 3, after V lost 5 bases and J lost 9 bases. Looked up from germline, CDR1 is KGHDR and CDR2 is SFDVKD. As DNA, the CDR3 is TGTGCCACCAGTGCTGACAGGGTTGAGCAGTTCTTC. It codes for CATSADRVEQFF.

This clonotype came up a few times. One end of the junction is discordant with germline, which a read error may explain. The chain uses TRBV28 and TRBJ1-1, with D tentatively TRBD1 (5 bases). Germline lookup yields CDR1 MDHEN and CDR2 SYDVKM. CDR3 length: 12 residues. This CDR3 is CNSQGAETEAFF. The CDR3 DNA sequence: TGCAACTCGCAAGGGGCGGAGACTGAAGCTTTCTTT.

V usage is TRBV13 and J usage is TRBJ2-1; 7 bases map to TRBD2. The CDR3 is 16 amino acids. The trim removed 3 bases at V and 0 bases at J, leaving 5 bases unmatched. Germline loops: CDR1 PRHDT, CDR2 FYEKMQ (reference sequence). The CDR3: CASSFIGRSSYNEQFF. CDR3 DNA: TGTGCCAGCAGCTTTATCGGGAGGAGCTCCTACAATGAGCAGTTCTTC.

This clonotype was recorded a few times. This rearrangement joins TRBV5-1 to TRBJ2-7; 8 bases agree with TRBD2. Germline CDR1 is SGHRS and CDR2 is YFSETQ. V gave up 3 bases and J gave up 5 bases; unmatched junction bases: 10. The CDR3 totals 15 residues. The CDR3 nucleotides read TGCGCCAGCAGCTCCCAAGCGGGAGCGGCCCACGAGCAGTACTTC. Protein sequence: CASSSQAGAAHEQYF.

There are many counts of this clonotype. The rearrangement uses TRBV24-1 and TRBJ2-7; D may match TRBD1 or TRBD2 (5 bases each). V shed 3 bases and J shed 3 bases, with 11 bases lying between them. Germline-derived CDR1 and CDR2 are KGHDR and SFDVKD. CDR3 size: 14 residues. Here the CDR3 reads CATSDPGRSYEQYF. In DNA form, the CDR3 reads TGTGCCACCAGTGATCCGGGACGGAGCTACGAGCAGTACTTC.